One sample yielded the 18 T cell receptor beta chains listed below, sequenced in a study of beta chain features in type 1 diabetes. Study-wide findings and caveats: Shorter TCRB CDR3s, moderately but significantly so, marked every one of the four CD4+ subsets in Type 1 diabetes patients.

These TCRs are of unknown antigen specificity. The authors reverse transcribed all of the isolated RNA, so sequencing captured expressed TCRB transcripts. Some clones are missing from TCRdb's copy, which holds only in-frame ones; the method was immunoSEQ multiplex PCR. The repertoire holds roughly 230,000 clones, with roughly a tenth as singletons. The material sequenced was naive CD4+ T cells from blood. The origin of the receptors is a man under 40 with type 1 diabetes.

This clone was detected a few times. The rearrangement joins TRBV4-3 to TRBJ2-7; D unresolved. Germline values: CDR1 LGHNA, CDR2 YSLEER. Trimming took 3 bases from V and 0 from J, leaving 12 bases between them. This CDR3 has 15 amino acids. The CDR3 sequence: CASSQLVSISYEQYF. The CDR3 DNA reads TGCGCCAGCAGCCAGCTTGTTTCTATCTCCTACGAGCAGTACTTC.

The CDR3 region is CASRSFWDTNQPQHF. The CDR3 bases are TGTGCCAGCAGGTCGTTCTGGGACACCAATCAGCCCCAGCATTTT. The chain is built from TRBV5-6 and TRBJ1-5; D perhaps matches TRBD1 (6 bases). CDR3 length: 15 amino acids. V was pared by 5 bases and J by 3 bases, with 15 bases between. Germline V lookup: CDR1 SGHDT, CDR2 YYEEEE.

The chain has TRBV9 and TRBJ2-7; possibly TRBD1 for D (6 bases). The CDR3 has 14 amino acids. V dropped 0 bases and J dropped 6 bases, with 13 bases sitting between them. Germline CDR1 is SGDLS and CDR2 is YYNGEE. In DNA form, the CDR3 reads TGTGCCAGCAGCGTAGAGGGCTGGGGGCGCGAGCAGTACTTC. Translation gives CASSVEGWGREQYF.

In this sample, this clone turned up a few times. This rearrangement joins TRBV7-9 to TRBJ1-5; 9 bases agree with TRBD1. Germline-derived CDR1 and CDR2 are SEHNR and FQNEAQ (reference sequence). This CDR3 is 13 amino acids long. The junction had 2 bases not matched to a gene; V was cut back by 4 bases and J by 7 bases. CDR3 amino acids: CASSWDRDQPQHF. The CDR3 DNA sequence: TGTGCCAGCAGCTGGGACAGGGACCAGCCCCAGCATTTT.

About this clone: At the DNA level, this CDR3 is encoded by other sequences in the same sample as well. The V gene is TRBV6-6, the J gene TRBJ1-5, with 7 bases that match TRBD1. The J segment lost 2 bases and the V segment lost 5 bases, leaving 0 bases of the junction unmatched. The V gene's germline CDR1 is MNHNY and CDR2 SVGAGI (reference sequence). The CDR3 covers 13 residues. CDR3 protein: CASSQGGNQPQHF. DNA of the CDR3: TGTGCCAGCAGTCAGGGGGGCAATCAGCCCCAGCATTTT.

This chain uses TRBV5-6 with TRBJ2-5; D is ambiguous. The CDR3 is made up of 15 amino acids. Trimming removed 2 bases at V and 5 bases at J, with 16 bases between. Germline V gene sequence: CDR1 SGHDT, CDR2 YYEEEE. CDR3 nucleotides: TGTGCCAGCAGCTTAGTAATTGGAGCATGGGAGACCCAGTACTTC. It specifies CASSLVIGAWETQYF.

This clone has more than one count but fewer than ten. In the same sample, other DNA sequences code for this CDR3. The gene calls are TRBV18 and TRBJ2-5, with 8 positions matching TRBD1. Per germline, CDR1 KGHSH and CDR2 LQKENI. This CDR3 is built from 14 residues. Unmatched junction bases numbered 3, after V lost 3 bases and J lost 3 bases. The CDR3 loop reads CASSPSTGEETQYF. The CDR3 DNA reads TGTGCCAGCTCACCTTCGACAGGGGAAGAGACCCAGTACTTC.

This clone was detected a few times. The chain has TRBV5-6 and TRBJ2-6; 9 bases agree with TRBD2. Looked up from germline, CDR1 is SGHDT and CDR2 is YYEEEE. There are 17 residues in the CDR3. The ends lost 2 bases at V and 0 bases at J; junction bases unmatched: 3. CDR3: CASSFSGGHSGANVLTF. DNA of the CDR3: TGTGCCAGCAGCTTTAGCGGGGGCCACTCTGGGGCCAACGTCCTGACTTTC.

In this sample, this clone turned up a few times. The rearrangement links TRBV5-8 to TRBJ2-7; D call uncertain. The CDR3 consists of 15 residues. Germline-derived CDR1 and CDR2 are SGHTS and YDEGEE. Trimming took 0 bases from V and 0 from J, leaving 10 bases between them. DNA of the CDR3: TGTGCCAGCAGCTTGGCCTCCCTGAGCTCCTACGAGCAGTACTTC. Protein product: CASSLASLSSYEQYF. The full variable domain, its missing parts supplied by reference TRBV5-8 and TRBJ2-7, is EAGVTQSPTHLIKTRGQQATLRCSPISGHTSVYWYQQALGLGLQFLLWYDEGEERNRGNFPPRFSGRQFPNYSSELNVNALELEDSALYLCASSLASLSSYEQYFGPGTRLTVT.

This clone was recorded a few times. This sequence joins TRBV29-1 and TRBJ2-2; the D gene is possibly TRBD2 (5 bases). This CDR3 is 13 amino acids long. V lost 4 bases and J 5 bases, leaving 11 bases between the germline ends. Germline V gene sequence: CDR1 SQVTM, CDR2 ANQGSEA. The CDR3 DNA follows: TGCAGCGTTGCCAGGCGCGGGACCGGGGAGCTGTTTTTT. It yields the protein CSVARRGTGELFF.

In this sample, this clone turned up a few times. This rearrangement joins TRBV5-1 to TRBJ1-4; weak D call: TRBD1 (6 bases). In germline, CDR1 is SGHRS, CDR2 YFSETQ. V lost 3 bases and J 7 bases, leaving 13 bases between the germline ends. The CDR3 sequence is 14 residues long. CDR3: CASSSQGVAEKLFF. CDR3 nucleotides: TGCGCCAGCAGCTCACAGGGAGTGGCTGAAAAACTGTTTTTT.

The rearrangement uses TRBV11-2 and TRBJ2-1; the match to TRBD1 covers 7 bases. Germline assignment: CDR1 SGHAT and CDR2 FQNNGV. This CDR3 has 14 amino acids. The trim removed 4 bases at V and 5 bases at J, leaving 5 bases unmatched. The CDR3 DNA sequence: TGTGCCAGCAGCTCACGACAGGGACACAATGAGCAGTTCTTC. Amino acid sequence: CASSSRQGHNEQFF. Full variable domain (missing parts from reference TRBV11-2 and TRBJ2-1): EAGVAQSPRYKIIEKRQSVAFWCNPISGHATLYWYQQILGQGPKLLIQFQNNGVVDDSQLPKDRFSAERLKGVDSTLKIQPAKLEDSAVYLCASSSRQGHNEQFFGPGTRLTVL.

In this sample, this clone turned up a few times. CDR3 bases: TGTGCCAGCAGCTCCGTAGCGGGGCGTGAGGAGACCCAGTACTTC. Translated, it gives CASSSVAGREETQYF. This chain joins TRBV7-3 and TRBJ2-5; 8 nucleotides line up with TRBD2. V was clipped by 4 bases and J by 5 bases; unmatched bases: 9. The CDR3 spans 15 residues. The germline gives CDR1 SGHTA, CDR2 FQGTGA. The full variable domain, completed using reference TRBV7-3 and TRBJ2-5, is GAGVSQTPSNKVTEKGKYVELRCDPISGHTALYWYRQSLGQGPEFLIYFQGTGAADDSGLPNDRFFAVRPEGSVSTLKIQRTERGDSAVYLCASSSVAGREETQYFGPGTRLLVL.

This rearrangement joins TRBV11-2 to TRBJ2-7, with D possibly being TRBD2 (5 bases). This CDR3 has 13 residues. Trimming removed 4 bases from V and 6 bases from J, with 13 bases in between. Germline V CDR1 and CDR2: SGHAT, FQNNGV. CDR3 sequence: CASSSYSEGEQYF. CDR3 bases: TGTGCCAGCAGCTCCTACAGTGAGGGCGAGCAGTACTTC. Filled out from reference TRBV11-2 and TRBJ2-7, the complete variable domain reads EAGVAQSPRYKIIEKRQSVAFWCNPISGHATLYWYQQILGQGPKLLIQFQNNGVVDDSQLPKDRFSAERLKGVDSTLKIQPAKLEDSAVYLCASSSYSEGEQYFGPGTRLTVT.

The sample holds a few counts of this clone. This chain uses TRBV4-1 with TRBJ2-7; 8 nucleotides line up with TRBD1. V was pared by 4 bases and J by 4 bases, with 9 bases of the junction left unmatched. The CDR3 covers 15 residues. CDR1 and CDR2 from the germline V gene are MGHRA and YSYEKL. DNA of the CDR3: TGCGCCAGCAGCCGAGAACCGGGACAGGATTACGAGCAGTACTTC. Translation gives CASSREPGQDYEQYF.

This clone turned up a few times. The chain carries TRBV6-1 and TRBJ1-6; D might be TRBD1 (6 bases). Trimming removed 7 bases from V and 10 bases from J, with 17 bases in between. This CDR3 is 14 amino acids long. Germline-derived CDR1 and CDR2 are MNHNS and SASEGT. The CDR3 here is CASKRQAIWSPLHF. The CDR3 DNA reads TGTGCCAGCAAGCGACAGGCAATTTGGTCACCCCTCCACTTT.

The sample holds a few counts of this clone. The V and J genes are TRBV2 and TRBJ1-6; 8 bases are a match to TRBD1. The V segment lost 6 bases and the J segment 9 bases; nucleotides outside the gene matches: 7. The germline gives CDR1 SNHLY, CDR2 FYNNEI. The CDR3 is made up of 14 amino acids. The CDR3 spells CASRQGARGSPLHF. The CDR3 bases are TGTGCCAGCAGGCAGGGGGCGCGCGGTTCACCCCTCCACTTT.

The chain employs TRBV5-6 and TRBJ2-5; TRBD2 matches 8 bases. V lost 2 bases to trimming and J lost 10 bases; unmatched junction nucleotides: 4. CDR1 and CDR2 from the germline V gene are SGHDT and YYEEEE. CDR3 size: 12 residues. The chain's CDR3 is CASSLAGVGQYF. Written as DNA, the CDR3 is TGTGCCAGCAGCTTAGCGGGGGTGGGCCAGTACTTC.